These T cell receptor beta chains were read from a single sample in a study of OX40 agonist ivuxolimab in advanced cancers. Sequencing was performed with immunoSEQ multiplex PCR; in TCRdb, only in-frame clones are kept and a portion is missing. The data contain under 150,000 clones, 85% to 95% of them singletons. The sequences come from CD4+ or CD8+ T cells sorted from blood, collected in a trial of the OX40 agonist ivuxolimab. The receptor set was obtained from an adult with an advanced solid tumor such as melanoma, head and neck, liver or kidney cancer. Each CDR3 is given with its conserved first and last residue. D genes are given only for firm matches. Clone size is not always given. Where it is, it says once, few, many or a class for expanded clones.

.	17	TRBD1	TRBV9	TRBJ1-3	TGTGCCAGCAGCGCGTCGACCCTGGCAGGGGGAGGCTACACCATATATTTT	CASSASTLAGGGYTIYF
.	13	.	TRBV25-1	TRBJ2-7	TGTGCCAGCAGTGCCCCTCAGCGGTCCGAGCAGTACTTC	CASSAPQRSEQYF
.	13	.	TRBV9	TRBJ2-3	TGTGCCAGCAGGCCTGGGGGTACAGATACGCAGTATTTT	CASRPGGTDTQYF
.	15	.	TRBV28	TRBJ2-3	TGTGCCAGCACTTATCGGACTCCCAGGAGGGATACGCAGTATTTT	CASTYRTPRRDTQYF
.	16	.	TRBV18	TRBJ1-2	TGTGCCAGCTCACCACGGGGGAACCCAGCTAACTATGGCTACACCTTC	CASSPRGNPANYGYTF
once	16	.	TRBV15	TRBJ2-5	TGTGCCACCAGCAGAGATACGAGGCAGGGCCAAGAGACCCAGTACTTC	CATSRDTRQGQETQYF
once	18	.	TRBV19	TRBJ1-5	TGTGCCAGGATCCCCCGGGACAAGATAACTCGAAGCAATCAGCCCCAGCATTTT	CARIPRDKITRSNQPQHF
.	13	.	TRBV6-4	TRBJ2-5	TGTGCCAGCAGGCCAGGGGGGCGAGAGACCCAGTACTTC	CASRPGGRETQYF
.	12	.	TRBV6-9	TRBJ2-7	TGTGCCAGCAGTTACGGATTCTACGAGCAGTACTTC	CASSYGFYEQYF
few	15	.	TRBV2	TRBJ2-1	TGTGCCAGCAGTGGGGGACTTACTCTTTACAATGAGCAGTTCTTC	CASSGGLTLYNEQFF
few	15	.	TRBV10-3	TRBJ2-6	TGTGCCATCAGCCCACAGGGTCTTGGGGCCAACGTCCTGACTTTC	CAISPQGLGANVLTF
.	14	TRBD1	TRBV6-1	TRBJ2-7	TGTGCCAGCAGCTCGACAGGGTTGGACTACGAGCAGTACTTC	CASSSTGLDYEQYF
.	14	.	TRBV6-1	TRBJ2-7	TGTGCCAGCAGCCCCCCAGGGTTTTCTCTCGAGCAGTACTTC	CASSPPGFSLEQYF
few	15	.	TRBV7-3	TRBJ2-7	TGTGCCAGCAGCTTAGGCCGGGGTTCCCCCTACGAGCAGTACTTC	CASSLGRGSPYEQYF
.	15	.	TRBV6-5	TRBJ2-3	TGTGCCAGCAGTTATGGGAGACCCGGCACAGATACGCAGTATTTT	CASSYGRPGTDTQYF
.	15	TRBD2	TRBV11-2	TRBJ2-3	TGTGCCAGCAGTCGACTAGCGGGAAGCACAGATACGCAGTATTTT	CASSRLAGSTDTQYF
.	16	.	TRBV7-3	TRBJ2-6	TGTGCCAGCAGCCCTTACAGGAGCTCTGGGGCCAACGTCCTGACTTTC	CASSPYRSSGANVLTF